This TCR beta chain came from a study of blood T cell repertoires in COVID-19. Overall study context: In each case, the material was cDNA or gDNA derived from T cells, B-cell-depleted T cells, or PBMCs.

TCRdb's table, derived via immunoSEQ multiplex PCR, lists solely in-frame clones and lacks some. The data contain 150,000 to 180,000 clones, about four fifths of them singletons. The CDR3 loop spans 17 amino acids. V lost 2 bases, J lost 3 bases, and 8 bases stayed unmatched. Germline assignment: CDR1 SGHVS and CDR2 FNYEAQ. Input material: peripheral blood. The chain combines TRBV7-6 with TRBJ2-1; 9 bases are shared with TRBD2. This TCR was recovered from a woman aged 55-69 years with acute or convalescent COVID-19. The CDR3 reads CASSLRRGGHGYNEQFF. CDR3 in DNA: TGTGCCAGCAGCTTAAGGCGGGGGGGCCATGGCTACAATGAGCAGTTCTTC.